The entry that follows covers one T cell receptor (beta chain) sequence. Its target is unknown. Other nucleotide sequences from this sample produce the same CDR3. This record comes from a study of OX40 agonist ivuxolimab in advanced cancers. For the study at large: Every 2 weeks, ivuxolimab was infused into the patients intravenously at between 0.01 and 10 mg/kg. Three patients got partial responses; one had hepatocellular carcinoma and two had cutaneous melanoma.

Here immunoSEQ multiplex PCR was the method, and the copy in TCRdb shows in-frame clones only, minus some. The table includes 25,000 to 35,000 clones, around 74% detected once. General study points: Antigen specificity was not determined for the expanded peripheral T cells. Among the least clonally expanded were partial responders at 0.1-3.0 mg/kg.

The clonotype was recovered from an adult with an advanced solid tumor such as melanoma, head and neck, liver or kidney cancer. The sample here was CD4+ or CD8+ T cells sorted from blood, taken in a trial of the OX40 agonist ivuxolimab.

For the CDR3, the DNA is TGTGCCAGCAGCGCCGGACAGGGTCGGGGCTACACCTTC. As protein: CASSAGQGRGYTF. The chain combines TRBV7-8 with TRBJ1-2; 8 bases are shared with TRBD1. V was clipped by 5 bases and J by 8 bases; unmatched bases: 7. This CDR3 has 13 amino acids. Germline CDR1 SGHVS, CDR2 FQNEAQ.